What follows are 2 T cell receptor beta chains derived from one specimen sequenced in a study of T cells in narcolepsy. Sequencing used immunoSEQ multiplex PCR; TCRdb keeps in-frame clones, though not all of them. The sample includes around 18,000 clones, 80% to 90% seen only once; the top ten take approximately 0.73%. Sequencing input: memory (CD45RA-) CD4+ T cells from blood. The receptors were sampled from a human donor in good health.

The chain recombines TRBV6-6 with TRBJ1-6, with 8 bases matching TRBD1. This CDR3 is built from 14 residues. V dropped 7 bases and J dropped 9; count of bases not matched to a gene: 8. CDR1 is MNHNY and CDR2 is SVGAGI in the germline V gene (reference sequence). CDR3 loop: CASTPGQDSSPLHF. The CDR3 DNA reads TGTGCCAGCACACCGGGACAGGACTCTTCACCCCTCCACTTT.

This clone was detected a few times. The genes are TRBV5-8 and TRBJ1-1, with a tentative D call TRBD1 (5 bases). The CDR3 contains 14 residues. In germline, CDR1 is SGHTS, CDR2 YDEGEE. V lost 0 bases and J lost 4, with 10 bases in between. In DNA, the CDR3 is TGTGCCAGCAGCTTGGAGGCGGGGCTCACTGAAGCTTTCTTT. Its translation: CASSLEAGLTEAFF. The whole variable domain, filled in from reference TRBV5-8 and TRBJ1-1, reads EAGVTQSPTHLIKTRGQQATLRCSPISGHTSVYWYQQALGLGLQFLLWYDEGEERNRGNFPPRFSGRQFPNYSSELNVNALELEDSALYLCASSLEAGLTEAFFGQGTRLTVV.